The text below deals with one T cell receptor (beta chain). Antigen unknown. The germline V gene has CDR1 MGHRA and CDR2 YSYEKL. The CDR3 contains 16 residues. Trimming left V 1 base short and J 8 bases short, with 15 bases between. Quantitative 5'-RACE with molecular barcodes was used to make the TCR beta libraries. Via MiXCR, TCRdb re-called the 5' RACE reads, giving one row per CDR3 protein. Of under 850,000 distinct CDR3 sequences listed, 19% are singletons. This sample was included in a study of CD8 T cells in ankylosing spondylitis. Study-wide results and limits: Blood of patients with ankylosing spondylitis appeared to be characterized by a TCR beta motif of several highly homologous variants. Clones linked to disease were reported to show significant enrichment in matched ankylosing spondylitis synovial fluid. Researchers report that disease-linked clones proved CD8+ and relatively rare in peripheral blood.

The sequence was collected from a male donor with ankylosing spondylitis. The gene calls are TRBV4-1 and TRBJ1-6, with a possible D match to TRBD1 (5 bases). The sequenced sample consisted of blood, either unsorted or a sorted T cell fraction (not recorded which). In DNA, the CDR3 is TGCGCCAGCAGCCAAGCGGGGACTGGGGGATATTCACCCCTCCACTTT. This translates into CASSQAGTGGYSPLHF.